This T cell receptor (beta chain) was recovered during a study (dated by TCRdb to about 2015). For the wider study: Whether tumor-infiltrating Tregs in breast cancer are recruited from blood Tregs or converted in situ from other CD4+ T cell subsets was tested. The paper as a whole reports these results and caveats: The TCR gene usage of tumor memory CD4+ T cells clustered together with blood and lymph node memory CD4+ cells and with lymph node naive CD4+ cells. Validation in the larger cohort was restricted to a single TCR beta V-J rearrangement rather than whole repertoires. Tumor-infiltrating Treg TCR alpha and beta sequences overlapped most with tumor naive CD4+ T cells, then with blood naive CD4+ T cells.

Full-length TCR variable regions were amplified by 5' RACE PCR with constant-region reverse primers, and semi-nested PCR with Nested Universal Primer A was subsequently performed. The ReliaPrep RNA Cell Miniprep System was used to extract total RNA, which was then reverse transcribed into 5'RACE-ready cDNA with the SMARTer RACE 5'/3' Kit. Multiplex adaptors were used to barcode the full-length TCR alpha and beta libraries, which were then sequenced on an Illumina MiSeq. As for the original processing: For each of nine subset-tissue groups, sequencing data from the five patients were pooled, and the groups were then compared using unsupervised clustering of TCR gene usage. The Morisita-Horn index was used to calculate repertoire similarity, with shared sequences weighted by how much each contributed to each repertoire. TCRdb cleaned the public reads at Q25 with fastp, built clones with MiXCR and kept in-frame beta chains. Records with the same CDR3 protein are collapsed into one entry carrying the most frequent genes and DNA. TCRdb's processing, not the authors', yielded these V and J calls. The sample records tens of thousands of distinct CDR3 sequences, 27% of which are singletons. 2% to 2.5% of the sample comes from the top ten.

This clonotype was counted ten times or more. Its antigen specificity is not known. No qualities accompany the bases; no much larger clone lies one base away. CD4+CD25+CD127-/low cells were isolated as Tregs. Tregs, naive and memory CD4+ T cells from tumor, blood and ipsilateral draining lymph nodes of five breast cancer patients underwent full-length TCR alpha and beta sequencing. Tumor tissue, along with lymph nodes from ipsilateral axillary dissection, was perfused with PBS, minced, and then digested using collagenase I and hyaluronidase. FACS confirmed that the sorted cell populations were more than 90% pure. The CDR3, from cysteine to phenylalanine, totals 17 residues. The entry retains the CDR3 DNA only, 51 bases that are in frame from base 1. V and J are trimmed by 3 bases and 8 bases, and the gene matches miss 12 bases of the junction.

The chain couples TRBV12-3 or TRBV12-4 to TRBJ2-1, with 11 bases in between that match TRBD2. The sample taken for sequencing was tumor-infiltrating Tregs sorted from the breast tumor. The sequence was collected from a female donor with breast cancer. The DNA reads TGTGCCAGCAGTTTGGCCTTGGCTAGCGGGAGGCCCGATGAGCAGTTCTTC. Its protein reads: CASSLALASGRPDEQFF.